The 25 T cell receptor beta chains below come from one sample, sequenced in a study of blood T cell repertoires in COVID-19. Using immunoSEQ multiplex PCR, the repertoire was profiled, and TCRdb retains in-frame clones only, with some absent. The table lists tens of thousands of clones, about 80% of them singletons. Sequencing was done on a sample of peripheral blood. These receptors were collected from a man aged 55 to 69 with active or convalescent COVID-19.

The chain employs TRBV28 and TRBJ1-4; D not certain. Germline values: CDR1 MDHEN, CDR2 SYDVKM. CDR3 size: 16 residues. Trimming removed 3 bases at V and 1 base at J, with 12 bases between. Written as DNA, the CDR3 is TGTGCCAGCAGTTTGCGGAACCCGGGAACTAATGAAAAACTGTTTTTT. Translating it yields CASSLRNPGTNEKLFF.

The J gene is TRBJ1-2, the V gene TRBV6-5; D gene ambiguous. This CDR3 spans 15 amino acids. The V end was cut by 2 bases, the J end by 2 bases, with 12 bases between. Germline V gene lookup returns CDR1 MNHEY and CDR2 SVGAGI. The CDR3 bases are TGTGCCAGCAGTTACACGGGGAAAGGAAACTATGGCTACACCTTC. Its translation is CASSYTGKGNYGYTF.

The chain has TRBV11-2 and TRBJ2-5, with 11 bases matching TRBD1. J gave up 1 base and V 5 bases, and 6 bases lay outside the gene matches. The CDR3 consists of 16 residues. The germline V gene encodes CDR1 SGHAT and CDR2 FQNNGV. The CDR3 spells CASSTGTGGSQETQYF. The CDR3 nucleotides read TGTGCCAGCAGCACAGGGACAGGGGGTTCCCAAGAGACCCAGTACTTC.

The chain employs TRBV6-5 and TRBJ2-3; TRBD2 aligns across 7 bases. Germline V CDR1 and CDR2: MNHEY, SVGAGI. The CDR3 has 16 residues. V lost 0 bases to trimming and J lost 6 bases; unmatched junction nucleotides: 9. This CDR3 reads CASSYSGAGGGDTQYF. For the CDR3, the DNA is TGTGCCAGCAGTTACTCTGGTGCCGGGGGAGGGGATACGCAGTATTTT.

The rearrangement uses TRBV7-2 and TRBJ2-3, with a weak D call TRBD2 (5 bases). Germline CDR1 SGHTA, CDR2 FQGNSA. Trimming stripped 5 bases from V and 5 bases from J, with 11 bases between. The CDR3 covers 13 residues. Here the CDR3 reads CASSPQREDTQYF. The DNA of the CDR3 is TGTGCCAGCAGCCCCCAGAGGGAAGATACGCAGTATTTT.

The chain carries TRBV5-1 and TRBJ1-1; the match to TRBD1 covers 10 bases. Germline CDR1 reads SGHRS; CDR2 reads YFSETQ. The CDR3 is made up of 15 amino acids. V shed 0 bases, J shed 5 bases, and the junction held 4 bases outside the gene matches. CDR3 protein: CASSLVDRGLTEAFF. DNA for the CDR3: TGCGCCAGCAGCTTGGTAGACAGGGGGCTGACTGAAGCTTTCTTT.

The J gene is TRBJ2-2, the V gene TRBV29-1, with D possibly being TRBD1 (6 bases). CDR3 size: 12 residues. Trimming stripped 5 bases from V and 6 bases from J, with 10 bases between. Per germline, CDR1 SQVTM and CDR2 ANQGSEA. The CDR3 reads CSVLKGAGELFF. The CDR3 DNA reads as TGCAGCGTTCTGAAGGGGGCCGGGGAGCTGTTTTTT.

The rearrangement links TRBV29-1 to TRBJ1-1; D is uncertain. The germline CDR1 and CDR2 sequences are SQVTM and ANQGSEA. Between the trimmed V and J ends, which lost 7 bases and 5 bases, there was a span of 11 bases. The CDR3 extends over 11 amino acids. This CDR3 is CSAGDLTEAFF. CDR3 nucleotide sequence: TGCAGCGCTGGAGATTTAACTGAAGCTTTCTTT.

In its sample, this clone was seen a few times. The V and J genes are TRBV10-3 and TRBJ2-3; TRBD2 matches at 8 bases. The CDR3 has 15 residues. CDR1 and CDR2 (germline): ENHRY, SYGVKD. The trim removed 3 bases at V and 1 base at J, leaving 3 bases unmatched. CDR3 DNA: TGTGCCATCAGTGACCCAGCGGGGGGCACAGATACGCAGTATTTT. Translation: CAISDPAGGTDTQYF.

The rearrangement joins TRBV4-2 to TRBJ2-2; weak D call: TRBD1 (6 bases). Deletions cut 0 bases from V and 3 bases from J, with 11 bases between. Germline V CDR1 and CDR2: LGHNA, YNFKEQ. The CDR3 has 16 residues. The CDR3: CASSQEGTGYTGELFF. The CDR3 coding sequence is TGTGCCAGCAGCCAAGAAGGAACAGGGTACACCGGGGAGCTGTTTTTT.

The chain uses TRBV5-6 and TRBJ2-7; weak D call: TRBD1 (5 bases). Per the germline V gene, CDR1 is SGHDT and CDR2 is YYEEEE. V was pared by 4 bases and J by 4 bases, with 18 bases between. The CDR3 spans 15 residues. The CDR3 nucleotides are TGTGCCAGCAGCCTGACAGTACCGATAAAGTACGAGCAGTACTTC. Amino acid sequence: CASSLTVPIKYEQYF.

The chain carries TRBV5-8 and TRBJ2-6; 8 bases line up with TRBD1. The CDR3 contains 15 residues. Trimming cost V 4 bases and J 2 bases; bases outside gene matches: 2. Looked up from germline, CDR1 is SGHTS and CDR2 is YDEGEE. The CDR3 is CASSQTGAGANVLTF. The CDR3, as DNA: TGTGCCAGCAGCCAGACAGGGGCTGGGGCCAACGTCCTGACTTTC.

The CDR3 reads CASSQTEGAWETQYF. In DNA, the CDR3 is TGTGCCAGCAGCCAAACAGAGGGGGCCTGGGAGACCCAGTACTTC. The chain links TRBV6-6 to TRBJ2-5; 7 bases fit TRBD1. The CDR3 extends over 15 amino acids. CDR1 and CDR2 from the germline V gene are MNHNY and SVGAGI (reference sequence). Trimming took 6 bases from V and 5 from J; bases not matched to a gene: 12.

V usage is TRBV7-9 and J usage is TRBJ2-6; D ambiguous. V gave up 2 bases and J gave up 0 bases, with 5 bases separating them. Germline V gene sequence: CDR1 SEHNR, CDR2 FQNEAQ (reference sequence). The CDR3 has 15 residues. The CDR3 here is CASSLLSSGANVLTF. For the CDR3, the DNA is TGTGCCAGCAGCTTATTGAGCTCTGGGGCCAACGTCCTGACTTTC.

The chain uses TRBV5-1 and TRBJ2-6, with D maybe TRBD2 (6 bases). This CDR3 comprises 19 residues. Trimming pared 0 bases from V and 2 bases from J, leaving 18 bases between. Germline assignment: CDR1 SGHRS and CDR2 YFSETQ. This CDR3 is CASSLVGTPSWTGANVLTF. CDR3 sequence (DNA): TGCGCCAGCAGCTTGGTTGGGACTCCCTCATGGACTGGGGCCAACGTCCTGACTTTC.

The chain employs TRBV5-6 and TRBJ2-5, with 7 bases lining up with TRBD2. In germline, CDR1 is SGHDT, CDR2 YYEEEE. This CDR3 is 14 amino acids long. V shed 0 bases, J shed 5 bases, and the junction held 4 bases outside the gene matches. The CDR3 nucleotides are TGTGCCAGCAGCTTGGGGCTAGCGGTGGAGACCCAGTACTTC. Residues: CASSLGLAVETQYF. Drawing the rest from reference TRBV5-6 and TRBJ2-5, the complete variable domain is DAGVTQSPTHLIKTRGQQVTLRCSPKSGHDTVSWYQQALGQGPQFIFQYYEEEERQRGNFPDRFSGHQFPNYSSELNVNALLLGDSALYLCASSLGLAVETQYFGPGTRLLVL.

V and J are TRBV5-1 and TRBJ1-2; possible D gene TRBD1, 5 bases. CDR1 is SGHRS and CDR2 is YFSETQ in the germline V gene. The CDR3 has 13 residues. Trimming took 1 base from V and 3 from J, leaving 7 bases between them. The CDR3 DNA is TGCGCCAGCAGCTTGCAGACAGACTATGGCTACACCTTC. Amino acid sequence: CASSLQTDYGYTF.

V usage is TRBV5-8 and J usage is TRBJ1-3, with D perhaps TRBD1 (6 bases). V dropped 0 bases and J dropped 7 bases, with 14 bases sitting between them. Germline assignment: CDR1 SGHTS and CDR2 YDEGEE. The CDR3 covers 15 residues. Here the CDR3 DNA reads TGTGCCAGCAGCTTGGGAGACAGGACGTCCAACACCATATATTTT. Protein product: CASSLGDRTSNTIYF.

The rearrangement uses TRBV7-3 and TRBJ2-3, with D perhaps TRBD1 (6 bases). The CDR3 loop spans 15 amino acids. CDR1 SGHTA and CDR2 FQGTGA come from the germline V gene. Trimming removed 4 bases from V and 2 bases from J, with 13 bases in between. The CDR3 sequence is CASSSTGLLTDTQYF. DNA for the CDR3: TGTGCCAGCAGCTCCACAGGGCTTCTCACAGATACGCAGTATTTT. Full variable domain (rest looked up from reference TRBV7-3 and TRBJ2-3): GAGVSQTPSNKVTEKGKYVELRCDPISGHTALYWYRQSLGQGPEFLIYFQGTGAADDSGLPNDRFFAVRPEGSVSTLKIQRTERGDSAVYLCASSSTGLLTDTQYFGPGTRLTVL.

The J gene is TRBJ1-1, the V gene TRBV24-1; TRBD1 might be the D (6 bases). V shed 3 bases and J shed 0 bases, with 10 bases lying between them. This CDR3 has 15 amino acids. Germline CDR1 and CDR2: KGHDR and SFDVKD. The CDR3 DNA reads TGTGCCACCAGTGATCAGGCAGGGGTGAACACTGAAGCTTTCTTT. Its protein product is CATSDQAGVNTEAFF.

The J gene is TRBJ1-4, the V gene TRBV4-2; TRBD1 matches 7 bases. Germline V gene data show CDR1 as LGHNA and CDR2 as YNFKEQ. The CDR3 sequence is 15 residues long. V was pared by 0 bases and J by 12 bases, with 10 bases of the junction left unmatched. The CDR3 bases are TGTGCCAGCAGCCAAGATCCGGGAGGGGGCTCAGAACTGTTTTTT. As protein: CASSQDPGGGSELFF.

This clone appeared a single time. V usage is TRBV6-5 and J usage is TRBJ1-4; D perhaps matches TRBD1 (5 bases). Germline V gene sequence: CDR1 MNHEY, CDR2 SVGAGI. V dropped 5 bases and J dropped 5 bases, with 15 bases sitting between them. The CDR3 has 15 amino acids. CDR3 loop: CASSPAKGRNEKLFF. Written as DNA, the CDR3 is TGTGCCAGCAGTCCCGCGAAGGGGCGGAATGAAAAACTGTTTTTT.

V usage is TRBV5-1 and J usage is TRBJ2-6; a possible D gene is TRBD1 (5 bases). Trimming left V 4 bases short and J 1 base short, with 12 bases between. Germline V gives CDR1 SGHRS, CDR2 YFSETQ. CDR3 length: 16 amino acids. The CDR3, as DNA: TGCGCCAGCAGCATGACAGCAGGGTCTGGGGCCAACGTCCTGACTTTC. Translation: CASSMTAGSGANVLTF.

This CDR3 is CATRTAGNTIYF. The CDR3 bases are TGTGCCACCCGGACAGCCGGAAACACCATATATTTT. The V call is TRBV19, the J call TRBJ1-3; a weak D match, TRBD1 (6 bases). CDR1 and CDR2 from the germline V gene are LNHDA and SQIVND (reference sequence). V was pared by 10 bases and J by 4 bases, with 11 bases between. The CDR3 loop spans 12 amino acids.

This clone was seen only a few times. The J gene is TRBJ1-2, the V gene TRBV27; possible D gene TRBD1, 5 bases. V gave up 7 bases and J gave up 3 bases, with 12 bases separating them. CDR1 MNHEY and CDR2 SMNVEV come from the germline V gene (reference sequence). The CDR3 consists of 13 residues. The CDR3 DNA reads as TGTGCCAGCACTGCGGGAGGGGACTATGGCTACACCTTC. Translation: CASTAGGDYGYTF.